This TCR beta chain was observed in a study of prognosis after radiotherapy for stage I lung cancer. The overall study: Patients received stereotactic body radiotherapy alone, with no concurrent therapy. Findings and limits, study-wide: Whether the expanded TCR clones were tumor-specific was not determined. The authors reported that TRBV and TRBJ gene usage differed between patients with and without metastases.

Two-round multiplex PCR amplified TCR beta CDR3 from genomic DNA. The first PCR round targeted every TRBV and TRBJ gene with specific primers. Via MiXCR, TCRdb re-called the multiplex PCR reads, giving one row per CDR3 protein. The sample holds 59,000 or so distinct CDR3 sequences, 26% seen once. This clonotype was picked up many times. Its antigen remains unidentified. The starting material was PBMCs, obtained before or after stereotactic body radiation therapy (not recorded which). The clonotype was recovered from a donor over 45 with non-small cell lung cancer.

CDR3 protein: CSARDFLDMNTEAFF. The CDR3 DNA sequence: TGCAGTGCTAGAGATTTCCTAGACATGAACACTGAAGCTTTCTTT. The rearrangement uses TRBV20-1 and TRBJ1-1; D is unresolved. V gave up 0 bases and J gave up 0 bases, with 11 bases separating them. The CDR3 length is 15 residues. In germline, CDR1 is DFQATT, CDR2 SNEGSKA (reference sequence).